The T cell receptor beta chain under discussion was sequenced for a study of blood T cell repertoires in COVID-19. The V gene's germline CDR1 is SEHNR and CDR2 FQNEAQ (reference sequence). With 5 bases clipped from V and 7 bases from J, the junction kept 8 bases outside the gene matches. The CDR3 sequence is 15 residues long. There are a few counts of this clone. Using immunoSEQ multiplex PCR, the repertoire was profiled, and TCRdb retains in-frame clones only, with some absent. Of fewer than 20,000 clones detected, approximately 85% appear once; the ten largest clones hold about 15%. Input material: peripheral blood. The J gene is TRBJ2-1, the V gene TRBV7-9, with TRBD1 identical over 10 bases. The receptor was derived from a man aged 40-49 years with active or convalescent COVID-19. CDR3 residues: CASSVTGGALNEQFF. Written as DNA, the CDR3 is TGTGCCAGCAGCGTGACAGGGGGCGCGTTGAATGAGCAGTTCTTC.